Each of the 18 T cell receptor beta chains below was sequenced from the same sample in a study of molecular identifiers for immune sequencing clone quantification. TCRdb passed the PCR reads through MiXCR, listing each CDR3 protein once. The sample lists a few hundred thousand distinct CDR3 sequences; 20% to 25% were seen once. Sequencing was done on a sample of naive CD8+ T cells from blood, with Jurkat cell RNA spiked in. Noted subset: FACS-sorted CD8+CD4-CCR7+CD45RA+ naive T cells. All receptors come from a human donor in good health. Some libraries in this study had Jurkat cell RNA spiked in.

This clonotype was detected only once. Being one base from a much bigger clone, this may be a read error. CDR3 sequence (DNA): TGTGCCACCGCTCATTCCAGGACAGATACGCAGTATTTT. It codes for CATAHSRTDTQYF. The chain employs TRBV24-1 and TRBJ2-3; D gene ambiguous. The V gene lost 9 bases and the J gene lost 3 bases, with 12 bases spanning the gap. Germline CDR1 is KGHDR and CDR2 is SFDVKD. The length of the CDR3 is 13 residues.

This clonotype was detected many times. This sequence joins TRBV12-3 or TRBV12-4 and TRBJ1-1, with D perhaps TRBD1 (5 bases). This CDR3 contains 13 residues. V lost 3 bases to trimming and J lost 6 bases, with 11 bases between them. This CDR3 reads CASSFGGGPEAFF. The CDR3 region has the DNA TGTGCCAGCAGTTTTGGGGGAGGCCCTGAAGCTTTCTTT.

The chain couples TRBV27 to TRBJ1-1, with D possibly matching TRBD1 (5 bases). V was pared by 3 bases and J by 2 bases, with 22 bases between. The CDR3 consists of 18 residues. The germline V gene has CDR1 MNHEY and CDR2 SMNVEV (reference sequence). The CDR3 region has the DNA TGTGCCAGCAGTTTGTTTAAAAGGGGCGAACAGAGCAACACTGAAGCTTTCTTT. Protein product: CASSLFKRGEQSNTEAFF.

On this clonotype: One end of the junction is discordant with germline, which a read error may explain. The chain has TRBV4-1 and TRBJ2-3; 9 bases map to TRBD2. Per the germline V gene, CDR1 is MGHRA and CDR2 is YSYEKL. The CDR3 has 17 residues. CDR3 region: CASSQDQTSGLTDAQYF. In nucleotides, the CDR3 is TGCGCCAGCAGCCAAGATCAGACTAGCGGCCTCACAGATGCGCAGTACTTT.

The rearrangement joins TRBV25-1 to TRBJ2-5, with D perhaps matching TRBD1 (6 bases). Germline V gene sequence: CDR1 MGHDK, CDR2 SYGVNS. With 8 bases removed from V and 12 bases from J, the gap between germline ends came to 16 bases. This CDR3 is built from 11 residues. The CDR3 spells CASQTGTLKYF. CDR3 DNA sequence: TGTGCCAGCCAGACCGGGACACTAAAGTACTTC.

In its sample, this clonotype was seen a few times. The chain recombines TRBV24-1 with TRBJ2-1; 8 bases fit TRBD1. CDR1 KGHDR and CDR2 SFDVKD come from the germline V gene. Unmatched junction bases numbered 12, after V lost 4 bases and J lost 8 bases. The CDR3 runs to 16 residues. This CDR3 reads CATSDGTGKGNDEQFF. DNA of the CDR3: TGTGCCACCAGTGACGGGACAGGAAAGGGGAACGATGAGCAGTTCTTC.

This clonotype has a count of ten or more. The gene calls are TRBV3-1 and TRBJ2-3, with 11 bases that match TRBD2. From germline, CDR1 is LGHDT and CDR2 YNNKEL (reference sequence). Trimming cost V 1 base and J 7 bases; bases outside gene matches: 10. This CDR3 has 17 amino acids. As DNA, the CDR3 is TGTGCCAGCAGCCAAGTCCCAGAGGGACTAGCGGAGAATACGCAGTATTTT. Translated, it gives CASSQVPEGLAENTQYF.

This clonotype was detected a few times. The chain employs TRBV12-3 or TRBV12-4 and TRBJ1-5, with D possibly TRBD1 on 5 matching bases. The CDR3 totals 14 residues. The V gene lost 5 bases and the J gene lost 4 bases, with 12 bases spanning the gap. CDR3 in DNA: TGTGCCAGCAGTCACGGGGGGGATAATCAGCCCCAGCATTTT. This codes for CASSHGGDNQPQHF.

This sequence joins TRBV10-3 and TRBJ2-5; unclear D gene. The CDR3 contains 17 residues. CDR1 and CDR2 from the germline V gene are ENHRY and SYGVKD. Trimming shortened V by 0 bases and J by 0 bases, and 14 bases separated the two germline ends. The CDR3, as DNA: TGTGCCATCAGTGAGTCGAATAACCCCCTATACCAAGAGACCCAGTACTTC. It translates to CAISESNNPLYQETQYF.

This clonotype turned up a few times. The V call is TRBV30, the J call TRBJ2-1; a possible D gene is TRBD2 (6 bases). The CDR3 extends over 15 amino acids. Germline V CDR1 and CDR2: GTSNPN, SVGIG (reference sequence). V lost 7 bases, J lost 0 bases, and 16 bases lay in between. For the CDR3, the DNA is TGTGCCTCCGCTCCCGGGACTCGCTCCTACAATGAGCAGTTCTTC. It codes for CASAPGTRSYNEQFF.

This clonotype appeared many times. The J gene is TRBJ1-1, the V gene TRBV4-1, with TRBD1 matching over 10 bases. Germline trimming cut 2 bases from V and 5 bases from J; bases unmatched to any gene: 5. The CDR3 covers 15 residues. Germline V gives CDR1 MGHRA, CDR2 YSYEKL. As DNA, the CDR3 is TGCGCCAGCAGCCAACCGGGACAGGGGTCAACTGAAGCTTTCTTT. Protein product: CASSQPGQGSTEAFF.

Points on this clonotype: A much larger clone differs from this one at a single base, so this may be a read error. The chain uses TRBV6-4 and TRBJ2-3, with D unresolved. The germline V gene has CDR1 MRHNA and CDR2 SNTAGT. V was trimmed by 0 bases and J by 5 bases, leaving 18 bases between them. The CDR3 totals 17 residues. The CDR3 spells CASSDSELASMRDTQYF. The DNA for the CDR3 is TGTGCCAGCAGTGACTCTGAGCTCGCATCCATGAGAGATACGCAGTATTTT.

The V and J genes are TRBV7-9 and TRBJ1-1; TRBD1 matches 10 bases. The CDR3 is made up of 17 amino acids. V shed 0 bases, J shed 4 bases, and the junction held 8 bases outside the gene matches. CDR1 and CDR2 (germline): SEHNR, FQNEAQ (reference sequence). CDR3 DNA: TGTGCCAGCAGCTTAGCGGGACAGGGGATTGATACCACTGAAGCTTTCTTT. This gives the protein CASSLAGQGIDTTEAFF. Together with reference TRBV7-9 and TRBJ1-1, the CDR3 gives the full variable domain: DTGVSQNPRHKITKRGQNVTFRCDPISEHNRLYWYRQTLGQGPEFLTYFQNEAQLEKSRLLSDRFSAERPKGSFSTLEIQRTEQGDSAMYLCASSLAGQGIDTTEAFFGQGTRLTVV.

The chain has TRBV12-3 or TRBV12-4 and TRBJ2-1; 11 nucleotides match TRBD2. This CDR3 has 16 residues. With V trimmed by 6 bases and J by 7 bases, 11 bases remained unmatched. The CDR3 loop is CASSPPLAGGYNEQFF. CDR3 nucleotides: TGTGCCAGCAGCCCTCCTCTAGCGGGAGGTTATAATGAGCAGTTCTTC.

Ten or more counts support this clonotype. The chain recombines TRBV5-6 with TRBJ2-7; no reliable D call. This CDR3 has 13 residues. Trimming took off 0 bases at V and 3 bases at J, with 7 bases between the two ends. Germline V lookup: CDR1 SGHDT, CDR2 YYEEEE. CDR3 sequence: CASSLDPYYEQYF. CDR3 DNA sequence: TGTGCCAGCAGCTTGGACCCGTACTACGAGCAGTACTTC. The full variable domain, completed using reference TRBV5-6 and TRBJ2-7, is DAGVTQSPTHLIKTRGQQVTLRCSPKSGHDTVSWYQQALGQGPQFIFQYYEEEERQRGNFPDRFSGHQFPNYSSELNVNALLLGDSALYLCASSLDPYYEQYFGPGTRLTVT.

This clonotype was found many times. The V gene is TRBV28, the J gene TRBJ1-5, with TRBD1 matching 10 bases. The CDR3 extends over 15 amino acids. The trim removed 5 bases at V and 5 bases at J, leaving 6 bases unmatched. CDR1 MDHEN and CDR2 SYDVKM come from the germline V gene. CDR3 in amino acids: CASSVDRGRDQPQHF. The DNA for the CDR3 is TGTGCCAGCAGTGTGGACAGGGGGAGAGATCAGCCCCAGCATTTT. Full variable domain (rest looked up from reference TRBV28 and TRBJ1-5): DVKVTQSSRYLVKRTGEKVFLECVQDMDHENMFWYRQDPGLGLRLIYFSYDVKMKEKGDIPEGYSVSREKKERFSLILESASTNQTSMYLCASSVDRGRDQPQHFGDGTRLSIL.

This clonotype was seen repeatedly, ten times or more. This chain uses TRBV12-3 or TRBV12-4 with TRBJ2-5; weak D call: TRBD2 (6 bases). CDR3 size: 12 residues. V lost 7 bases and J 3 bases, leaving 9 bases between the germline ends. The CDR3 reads CASTSGEETQYF. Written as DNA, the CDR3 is TGTGCCAGCACATCGGGGGAAGAGACCCAGTACTTC.

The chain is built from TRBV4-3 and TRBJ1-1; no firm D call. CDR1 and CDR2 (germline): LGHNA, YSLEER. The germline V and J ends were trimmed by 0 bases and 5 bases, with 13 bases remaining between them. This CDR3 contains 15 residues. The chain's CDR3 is CASSQDDMSGTEAFF. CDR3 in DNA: TGCGCCAGCAGCCAAGATGACATGTCGGGGACTGAAGCTTTCTTT.